The TCR beta chain under discussion was sequenced for a study of neurological immune-mediated disorders. TCRdb ran MiXCR on the 5' RACE reads and lists one entry per CDR3 protein. The sample holds 90,000 to 150,000 distinct CDR3 sequences, about 3.4% seen once. This clonotype was recorded many times. V shed 2 bases and J shed 2 bases, with 11 bases lying between them. The length of the CDR3 is 15 residues. Germline V gene data show CDR1 as SGHTA and CDR2 as FQGNSA. Sequenced: PBMCs. This chain uses TRBV7-2 with TRBJ2-3; no reliable D call. This sequence was found in a woman aged 30 to 39 with multiple sclerosis. CDR3 in amino acids: CASSLSARSTDTQYF. In DNA, the CDR3 is TGTGCCAGCAGCTTATCCGCAAGATCCACAGATACGCAGTATTTT.